This T cell receptor (beta chain) emerged from a study of Tregs in tolerant kidney transplant recipients. The study, taken as a whole, reports: Some patients' samples used different primers over time, so nucleotide sequences weren't comparable.

Worth noting for this clone: The antigen is undetermined. This same CDR3 is encoded by further DNA sequences in the sample.

The method was immunoSEQ multiplex PCR; TCRdb's version includes in-frame clones alone and lacks a portion of them. The sample lists about 66,000 clones; roughly 92% were seen once. This CDR3 comprises 12 residues. The germline V gene encodes CDR1 LNHDA and CDR2 SQIVND (reference sequence). The V and J ends lost 3 bases and 5 bases respectively, with 5 bases between them. This clonotype was obtained from a human donor who received a combined kidney and bone marrow transplant. The sample was CD8+ T cells from blood, taken before the transplant. The V call is TRBV19, the J call TRBJ2-1; no reliable D call. The CDR3 here is CASSIGDNEQFF. The CDR3, as DNA: TGTGCCAGTAGTATCGGAGACAATGAGCAGTTCTTC.